These 21 T cell receptor beta chains share one sample of origin, sequenced in a study of graft-versus-host responses after intestinal transplantation (dated by TCRdb to the early 2020s). The library relied on the immunoSEQ multiplex PCR assay. This immuneACCESS table, as held by TCRdb, lists in-frame sequences with V and J called but not all clones. Of the missing ones, under half trace to an unresolved V gene in checked studies; the others have no known cause. The sample records about 17,000 clones, around two fifths of which are singletons. The ten largest clones capture roughly 3.5% of the sample. The time point label, read with the paper, signifies: cells obtained before transplantation from donor or recipient. In the mixed lymphocyte reactions, approximately 200,000 CFSE-labeled pre-transplant responders were plated with approximately 200,000 irradiated violet-dye-labeled stimulators and cultured for 5 to 7 days.

Sequenced material: alloreactive CD8+ T cells from a mixed lymphocyte reaction culture, taken before intestinal transplant. The meaning of the sample's cell subset or site label: CFSE-low proliferating T cells sorted from roughly six-day pre-transplant mixed lymphocyte reaction (GvH or HvG direction). The receptor set was obtained from a human patient who received an intestinal transplant.

This clone was detected only a few times. The chain uses TRBV6-6 and TRBJ1-1, with D unresolved. V dropped 5 bases and J dropped 1 base, with 11 bases sitting between them. Per the germline V gene, CDR1 is MNHNY and CDR2 is SVGAGI (reference sequence). The CDR3 loop spans 14 amino acids. The CDR3 DNA sequence: TGTGCCAGCAGTCCCGCGTGGGGGAACACTGAAGCTTTCTTT. Amino acids: CASSPAWGNTEAFF.

V usage is TRBV11-2 and J usage is TRBJ2-5; D gene unclear. Germline assignment: CDR1 SGHAT and CDR2 FQNNGV. The CDR3 sequence is 11 residues long. Between the trimmed V and J ends, which lost 4 bases and 5 bases, there was a span of 5 bases. CDR3 residues: CASSSLETQYF. The CDR3 DNA follows: TGTGCCAGCAGCTCCCTGGAGACCCAGTACTTC.

The rearrangement links TRBV4-2 to TRBJ1-2; D call uncertain. Germline V gene sequence: CDR1 LGHNA, CDR2 YNFKEQ. The V end lost 1 base, the J end lost 6 bases, and 12 bases lay between the germline ends. This CDR3 is built from 14 residues. The chain's CDR3 is CASSQGYAVNGYTF. DNA for the CDR3: TGTGCCAGCAGCCAAGGTTATGCAGTCAATGGCTACACCTTC.

V is TRBV27 and J is TRBJ2-7; D may be TRBD2 (6 bases). Germline values: CDR1 MNHEY, CDR2 SMNVEV (reference sequence). V was trimmed by 0 bases and J by 6 bases, leaving 24 bases between them. This CDR3 region has 18 residues. The CDR3 coding sequence is TGTGCCAGCAGTTTATCCGGGGGTGGGCAAAAAGCCTGGCCCGAGCAGTACTTC. This translates into CASSLSGGGQKAWPEQYF.

The table lists this clone with a count of one. The V and J genes are TRBV5-4 and TRBJ1-1; D gene unclear. Germline CDR1 is SGHNT and CDR2 is YYREEE (reference sequence). V lost 4 bases to trimming and J lost 6 bases, with 16 bases between them. The CDR3 has 14 residues. The CDR3 DNA is TGTGCCAGCAGCCGGGAATACCTGGCACCTGAAGCTTTCTTT. Encoded protein: CASSREYLAPEAFF.

This chain joins TRBV5-4 and TRBJ1-1, with a weak D call TRBD1 (5 bases). Germline values: CDR1 SGHNT, CDR2 YYREEE (reference sequence). V lost 0 bases to trimming and J lost 6 bases, with 15 bases between them. This CDR3 has 15 amino acids. The chain's CDR3 is CASSLGDWTKPEAFF. As DNA, the CDR3 is TGTGCCAGCAGCTTGGGGGATTGGACAAAGCCTGAAGCTTTCTTT.

This clone was found a few times. The chain links TRBV5-1 to TRBJ2-7, with D maybe TRBD2 (6 bases). This CDR3 comprises 14 residues. Trimming cost V 7 bases and J 4 bases, with 18 bases left between them. Germline V gives CDR1 SGHRS, CDR2 YFSETQ. The CDR3 protein is CASHAGPTGYEQYF. Here the CDR3 DNA reads TGCGCCAGCCACGCGGGACCAACGGGGTACGAGCAGTACTTC.

This clone occurred a few times. This chain uses TRBV7-6 with TRBJ2-7, with D possibly TRBD1 on 5 matching bases. Germline-derived CDR1 and CDR2 are SGHVS and FNYEAQ. There are 14 residues in the CDR3. The germline V and J ends were trimmed by 1 base and 3 bases, with 10 bases remaining between them. The CDR3 DNA follows: TGTGCCAGCAGCTTAGAGGACAACTACTACGAGCAGTACTTC. This gives the protein CASSLEDNYYEQYF.

V usage is TRBV5-1 and J usage is TRBJ2-1; 16 bases line up with TRBD2. Germline V CDR1 and CDR2: SGHRS, YFSETQ. The trim removed 6 bases at V and 0 bases at J, leaving 12 bases unmatched. The CDR3 extends over 20 amino acids. The CDR3 DNA follows: TGCGCCAGCACCCCGTTGGGACTAGCGGGAGGGCCCCACTCCTACAATGAGCAGTTCTTC. As protein: CASTPLGLAGGPHSYNEQFF.

This chain connects TRBV11-3 to TRBJ2-5; D gene uncertain. Between the trimmed V and J ends, which lost 3 bases and 3 bases, there was a span of 8 bases. The CDR3 is made up of 13 amino acids. Germline V gene data show CDR1 as SGHNT and CDR2 as YENEEA. The CDR3: CASSLRGEETQYF. CDR3 in DNA: TGTGCCAGCAGCTTGCGCGGTGAAGAGACCCAGTACTTC.

This sequence joins TRBV5-4 and TRBJ2-7; the match to TRBD1 covers 12 bases. V was pared by 4 bases and J by 3 bases, with 5 bases of the junction left unmatched. The CDR3 is 15 residues long. Germline V gene lookup returns CDR1 SGHNT and CDR2 YYREEE (reference sequence). The CDR3 DNA sequence: TGTGCCAGCAGCGCGGGGACAGGGGGCGTCTACGAGCAGTACTTC. Translation gives CASSAGTGGVYEQYF.

The genes are TRBV10-3 and TRBJ2-7; D perhaps matches TRBD2 (5 bases). There are 17 residues in the CDR3. CDR1 ENHRY and CDR2 SYGVKD come from the germline V gene. V was pared by 4 bases and J by 3 bases, with 22 bases between. CDR3 in DNA: TGTGCCATCAGTGTCCAATCGGCTAGGGCTAGCCTCTACGAGCAGTACTTC. Translation: CAISVQSARASLYEQYF.

This rearrangement joins TRBV6-5 to TRBJ2-2, with D possibly TRBD1 on 5 matching bases. Trimming removed 3 bases from V and 1 base from J, with 6 bases in between. Germline V CDR1 and CDR2: MNHEY, SVGAGI. The length of the CDR3 is 14 residues. DNA of the CDR3: TGTGCCAGCAGTTATCAGGGGAACACCGGGGAGCTGTTTTTT. Its protein is CASSYQGNTGELFF.

V usage is TRBV9 and J usage is TRBJ2-7; D may be TRBD1 (7 bases). CDR3 length: 13 amino acids. Looked up from germline, CDR1 is SGDLS and CDR2 is YYNGEE. V was cut by 4 bases and J by 3 bases, with 11 bases left in between. CDR3 loop: CASSSGDSYEQYF. The CDR3 DNA follows: TGTGCCAGCAGCTCGGGGGACAGCTACGAGCAGTACTTC.

The CDR3 coding sequence is TGCAGCGCCGGGGACTTCTCTGGAAACACCATATATTTT. Translation gives CSAGDFSGNTIYF. This chain joins TRBV29-1 and TRBJ1-3, with a possible D match to TRBD1 (5 bases). The CDR3 has 13 residues. V gave up 7 bases and J gave up 0 bases, with 10 bases separating them. The V gene's germline CDR1 is SQVTM and CDR2 ANQGSEA.

This clone appeared a single time. The chain employs TRBV6-5 and TRBJ2-2; D is perhaps TRBD2 (5 bases). This CDR3 has 15 amino acids. Germline lookup yields CDR1 MNHEY and CDR2 SVGAGI. V dropped 2 bases and J dropped 2 bases, with 9 bases sitting between them. DNA of the CDR3: TGTGCCAGCAGTTACAACGGGGAAAACACCGGGGAGCTGTTTTTT. Amino acids: CASSYNGENTGELFF.

This clone was counted only a few times. The V call is TRBV11-2, the J call TRBJ2-7, with 8 bases lining up with TRBD2. The CDR3 is 14 residues long. V lost 3 bases, J lost 3 bases, and 4 bases stayed unmatched. CDR1 and CDR2 (germline): SGHAT, FQNNGV. CDR3 coding DNA: TGTGCCAGCAGCTTTGGGACTAGTGGCTACGAGCAGTACTTC. Its translation: CASSFGTSGYEQYF.

CDR3 nucleotide sequence: TGCAGTGCTAGACTTAGGGGGAGGGCTTTCTTT. It codes for CSARLRGRAFF. The chain combines TRBV20-1 with TRBJ1-1; weak D call: TRBD1 (6 bases). V lost 2 bases and J lost 11, with 12 bases in between. The CDR3 consists of 11 residues. CDR1 is DFQATT and CDR2 is SNEGSKA in the germline V gene (reference sequence).

V and J are TRBV5-4 and TRBJ2-7; TRBD2 matches 10 bases. The V segment lost 0 bases and the J segment 3 bases; nucleotides outside the gene matches: 3. CDR3 length equals 15 residues. CDR1 and CDR2 (germline): SGHNT, YYREEE (reference sequence). In DNA form, the CDR3 reads TGTGCCAGCAGCTTGGGGCTAGCGGGAGACTACGAGCAGTACTTC. Encoded protein: CASSLGLAGDYEQYF.

This clone was recorded a few times. This chain joins TRBV4-1 and TRBJ2-7; no firm D call. The CDR3 consists of 12 residues. Between the trimmed V and J ends, which lost 3 bases and 5 bases, there was a span of 8 bases. Per germline, CDR1 MGHRA and CDR2 YSYEKL. As DNA, the CDR3 is TGCGCCAGCAGCCACAGTTTCCACGAGCAGTACTTC. Its protein is CASSHSFHEQYF.

The CDR3 DNA sequence: TGTGCCAGCAGCTTATCCAGAATCCAAGAGACCCAGTACTTC. Protein sequence: CASSLSRIQETQYF. The V and J genes are TRBV7-7 and TRBJ2-5; D gene uncertain. Germline CDR1 SSHAT, CDR2 FNYEAQ (reference sequence). CDR3 length: 14 residues. Between the trimmed V and J ends, which lost 2 bases and 1 base, there was a span of 8 bases.